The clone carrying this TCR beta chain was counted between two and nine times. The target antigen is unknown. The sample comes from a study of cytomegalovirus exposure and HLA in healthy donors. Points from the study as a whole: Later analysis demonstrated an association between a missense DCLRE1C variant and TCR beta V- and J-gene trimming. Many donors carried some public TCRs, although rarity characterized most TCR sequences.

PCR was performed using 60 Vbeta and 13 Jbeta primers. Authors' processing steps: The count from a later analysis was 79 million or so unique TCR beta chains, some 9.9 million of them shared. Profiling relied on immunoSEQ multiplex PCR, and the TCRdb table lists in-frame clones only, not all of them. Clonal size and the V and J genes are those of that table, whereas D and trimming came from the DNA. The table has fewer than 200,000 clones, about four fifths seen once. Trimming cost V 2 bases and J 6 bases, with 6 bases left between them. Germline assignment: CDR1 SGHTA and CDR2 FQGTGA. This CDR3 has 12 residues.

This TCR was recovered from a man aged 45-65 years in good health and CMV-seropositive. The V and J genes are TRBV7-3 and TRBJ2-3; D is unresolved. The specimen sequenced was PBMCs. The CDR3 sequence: CASSLSPDTQYF. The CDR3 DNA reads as TGTGCCAGCAGCTTATCCCCGGATACGCAGTATTTT. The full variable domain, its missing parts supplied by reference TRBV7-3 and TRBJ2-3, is GAGVSQTPSNKVTEKGKYVELRCDPISGHTALYWYRQSLGQGPEFLIYFQGTGAADDSGLPNDRFFAVRPEGSVSTLKIQRTERGDSAVYLCASSLSPDTQYFGPGTRLTVL.